A single TCR beta chain is shown here with its context. This record belongs to a study of blood T cell repertoires in COVID-19. Study context: COVID-19 samples from acute and convalescent phases originated in the United States, Italy and Spain.

The CDR3 has 12 amino acids. Germline V lookup: CDR1 PRHDT, CDR2 FYEKMQ (reference sequence). Trimming stripped 5 bases from V and 3 bases from J, with 8 bases between. Authors' data handling: Amplification from reference gene primers served as the basis for estimated nucleated cell counts. Only in-frame clones appear in the TCRdb table, and some are missing; sequencing was by immunoSEQ multiplex PCR. From that table come the V and J calls and clone size; the DNA was used to work out D and trimming. The sample lists a few hundred thousand clones, approximately 82% occurring once. The sample consisted of peripheral blood. The chain recombines TRBV13 with TRBJ2-7; D is unresolved. The receptor was derived from a human donor in a cohort sampled during active COVID-19. The CDR3 spells CASSLRNYEQYF. In nucleotides, the CDR3 is TGTGCCAGCAGCCTCAGAAACTACGAGCAGTACTTC. Complete variable domain (other parts from reference TRBV13 and TRBJ2-7): AAGVIQSPRHLIKEKRETATLKCYPIPRHDTVYWYQQGPGQDPQFLISFYEKMQSDKGSIPDRFSAQQFSDYHSELNMSSLELGDSALYFCASSLRNYEQYFGPGTRLTVT.